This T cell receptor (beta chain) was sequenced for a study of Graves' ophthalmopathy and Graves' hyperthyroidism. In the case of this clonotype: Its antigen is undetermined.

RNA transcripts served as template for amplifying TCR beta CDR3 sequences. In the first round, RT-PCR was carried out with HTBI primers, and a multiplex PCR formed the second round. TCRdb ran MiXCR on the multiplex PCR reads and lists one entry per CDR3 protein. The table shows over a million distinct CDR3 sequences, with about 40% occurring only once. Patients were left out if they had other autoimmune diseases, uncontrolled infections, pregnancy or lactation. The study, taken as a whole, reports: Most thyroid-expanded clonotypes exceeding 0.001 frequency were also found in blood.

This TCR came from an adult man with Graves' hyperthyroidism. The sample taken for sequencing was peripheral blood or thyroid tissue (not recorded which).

The CDR3 loop reads CASSQGQLEAFF. The DNA for the CDR3 is TGTGCCAGCAGCCAAGGACAGCTTGAAGCTTTCTTT. The chain carries TRBV3-1 and TRBJ1-1; weak D call: TRBD1 (5 bases). Trimming pared 1 base from V and 7 bases from J, leaving 7 bases between. The CDR3 has 12 amino acids. Per the germline V gene, CDR1 is LGHDT and CDR2 is YNNKEL (reference sequence).